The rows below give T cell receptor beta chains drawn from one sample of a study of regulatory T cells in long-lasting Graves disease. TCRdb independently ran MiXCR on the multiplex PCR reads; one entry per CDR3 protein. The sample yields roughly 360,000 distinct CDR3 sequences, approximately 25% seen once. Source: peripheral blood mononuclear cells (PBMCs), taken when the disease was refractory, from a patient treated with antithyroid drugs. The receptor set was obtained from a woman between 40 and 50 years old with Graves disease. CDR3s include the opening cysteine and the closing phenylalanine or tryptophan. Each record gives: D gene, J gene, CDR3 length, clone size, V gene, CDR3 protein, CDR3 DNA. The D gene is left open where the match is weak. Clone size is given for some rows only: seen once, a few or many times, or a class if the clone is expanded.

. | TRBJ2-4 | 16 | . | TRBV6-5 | CASSYLGRKGSYIQYF | TGTGCCAGCAGTTACTTGGGGCGGAAGGGGAGTTACATTCAGTACTTC
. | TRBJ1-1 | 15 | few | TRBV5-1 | CASSLGRNLNTEAFF | TGCGCCAGCAGCTTGGGACGGAACCTTAACACTGAAGCTTTCTTT
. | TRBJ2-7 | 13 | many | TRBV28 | CASSLSVLREQYF | TGTGCCAGCAGTTTAAGTGTACTTCGCGAGCAGTACTTC
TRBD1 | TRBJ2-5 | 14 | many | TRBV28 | CASSPGQGSETQYF | TGTGCCAGCAGCCCCGGACAGGGGTCGGAGACCCAGTACTTC
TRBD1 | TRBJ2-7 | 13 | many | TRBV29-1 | CSVEGDRVHEQYF | TGCAGCGTTGAAGGCGACAGGGTCCACGAGCAGTACTTC
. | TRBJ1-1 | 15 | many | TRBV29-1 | CSAGGWGPPNTEAFF | TGCAGCGCTGGGGGTTGGGGCCCACCAAACACTGAAGCTTTCTTT
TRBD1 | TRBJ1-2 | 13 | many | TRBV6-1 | CASSARDSYGYTF | TGTGCCAGCAGTGCCCGGGACAGCTATGGCTACACCTTC
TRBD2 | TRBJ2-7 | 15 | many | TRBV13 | CASSRPTSGSYEQYF | TGTGCCAGCAGTCGCCCGACTAGCGGCTCCTACGAGCAGTACTTC
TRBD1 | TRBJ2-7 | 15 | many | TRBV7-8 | CASSPPPGQGLEQYF | TGTGCCAGCAGCCCACCCCCGGGACAGGGGCTAGAGCAGTACTTC
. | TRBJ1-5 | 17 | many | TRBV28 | CASSPSPWGTEKKPQHF | TGTGCCAGCAGTCCCAGCCCCTGGGGTACGGAGAAGAAGCCCCAGCATTTT
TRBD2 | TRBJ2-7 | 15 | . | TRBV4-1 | CASSQPTSGDYEQYF | TGCGCCAGCAGCCAACCCACTAGCGGGGACTACGAGCAGTACTTC
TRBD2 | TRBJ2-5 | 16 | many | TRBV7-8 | CASSPPGWGRGETQYF | TGTGCCAGCAGCCCACCAGGTTGGGGGAGGGGAGAGACCCAGTACTTC
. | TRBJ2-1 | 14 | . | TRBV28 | CASSAGSSYNEQFF | TGTGCCAGCAGTGCGGGGAGCTCCTACAATGAGCAGTTCTTC
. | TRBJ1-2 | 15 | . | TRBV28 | CASHSAGGANYGYTF | TGTGCCAGCCACTCTGCCGGGGGAGCTAACTATGGCTACACCTTC
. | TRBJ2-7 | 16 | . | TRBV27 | CASSPNLWDIYYEQYF | TGTGCCAGCAGCCCAAATCTCTGGGATATATACTACGAGCAGTACTTC
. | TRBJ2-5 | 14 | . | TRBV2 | CASRREGALETQYF | TGTGCCAGCAGACGCGAAGGGGCCCTGGAGACCCAGTACTTC
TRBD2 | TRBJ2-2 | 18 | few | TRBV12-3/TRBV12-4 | CASSYRQRAGVLPGELFF | TGTGCCAGCAGTTACCGCCAAAGAGCGGGAGTGTTGCCCGGGGAGCTGTTTTTT
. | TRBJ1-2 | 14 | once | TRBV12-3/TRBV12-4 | CASRRSTPGGGYTF | TGTGCCAGCAGGCGAAGTACACCCGGGGGTGGCTACACCTTC
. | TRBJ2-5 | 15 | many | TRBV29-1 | CSVINYEGWQETQYF | TGCAGCGTTATCAATTATGAAGGGTGGCAAGAGACCCAGTACTTC
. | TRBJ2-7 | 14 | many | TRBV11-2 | CASSLGGGTPEQYF | TGTGCCAGCAGCTTAGGAGGTGGGACACCCGAGCAGTACTTC
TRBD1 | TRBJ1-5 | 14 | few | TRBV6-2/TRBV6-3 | CASRGGTGHKPQHF | TGTGCCAGCAGGGGAGGGACAGGGCATAAGCCCCAGCATTTT
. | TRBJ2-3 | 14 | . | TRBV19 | CASSASGSTDTQYF | TGTGCCAGTAGTGCCAGCGGGAGCACAGATACGCAGTATTTT
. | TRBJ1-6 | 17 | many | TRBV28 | CASRGAGAKFYNSPLHF | TGTGCCAGCAGGGGCGCAGGGGCGAAATTCTATAATTCACCCCTCCACTTT
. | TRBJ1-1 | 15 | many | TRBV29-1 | CSALGGPTPNTEAFF | TGCAGCGCTTTGGGAGGGCCAACACCGAACACTGAAGCTTTCTTT
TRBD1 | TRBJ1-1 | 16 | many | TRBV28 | CASSPTSGQPNTEAFF | TGTGCCAGCAGTCCCACCTCGGGACAGCCGAACACTGAAGCTTTCTTT
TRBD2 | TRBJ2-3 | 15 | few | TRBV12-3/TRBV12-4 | CASSFSGRGADTQYF | TGTGCCAGCAGTTTTAGCGGGAGGGGAGCAGATACGCAGTATTTT
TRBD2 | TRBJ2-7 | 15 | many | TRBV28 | CASSKTPGLASEQYF | TGTGCCAGCAGTAAAACTCCGGGACTAGCTAGCGAGCAGTACTTC
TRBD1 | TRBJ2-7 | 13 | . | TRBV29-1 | CSVPGQGAYEQYF | TGCAGCGTGCCGGGACAGGGGGCCTACGAGCAGTACTTC
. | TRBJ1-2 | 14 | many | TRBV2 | CASRGDGGIDGYTF | TGTGCCAGCAGGGGGGACGGGGGGATCGATGGCTACACCTTC
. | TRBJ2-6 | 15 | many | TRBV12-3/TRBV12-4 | CASSLSQSGANVLTF | TGTGCCAGCAGTTTGAGTCAATCTGGGGCCAACGTCCTGACTTTC
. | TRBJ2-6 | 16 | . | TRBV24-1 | CATSDPAGAWANVLTF | TGTGCCACCAGTGACCCCGCAGGGGCATGGGCCAACGTCCTGACTTTC
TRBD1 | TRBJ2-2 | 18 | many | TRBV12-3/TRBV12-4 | CASRPYPGQKPNTGELFF | TGTGCCAGCAGACCCTACCCGGGACAGAAACCGAACACCGGGGAGCTGTTTTTT
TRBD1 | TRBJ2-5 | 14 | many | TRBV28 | CASSLGQGKETQYF | TGTGCCAGCAGTTTAGGACAGGGGAAAGAGACCCAGTACTTC
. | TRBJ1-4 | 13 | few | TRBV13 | CASSYLDGKKLFF | TGTGCCAGCAGCTATCTAGACGGTAAAAAACTGTTTTTT
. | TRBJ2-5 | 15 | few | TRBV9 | CASSGSGTTPGTQYF | TGTGCCAGCAGCGGCTCCGGGACCACCCCGGGAACCCAGTACTTC
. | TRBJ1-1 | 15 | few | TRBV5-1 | CASSPPTGLYTEAFF | TGCGCCAGCAGCCCTCCCACAGGGCTATACACTGAAGCTTTCTTT
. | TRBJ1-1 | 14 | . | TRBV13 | CAIDNGLMNTEAFF | TGTGCCATAGACAACGGCCTTATGAACACTGAAGCTTTCTTT
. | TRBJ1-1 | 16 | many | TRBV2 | CASSEWFVDMNTEAFF | TGTGCCAGCAGTGAGTGGTTCGTGGATATGAACACTGAAGCTTTCTTT
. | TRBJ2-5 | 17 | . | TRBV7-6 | CASSPAGWARKEETQYF | TGTGCCAGCAGCCCCGCCGGATGGGCGCGGAAGGAGGAGACCCAGTACTTC
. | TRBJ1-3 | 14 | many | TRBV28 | CASSPRSSGNTIYF | TGTGCCAGCAGCCCTAGAAGCTCTGGAAACACCATATATTTT
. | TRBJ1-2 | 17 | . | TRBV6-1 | CASTAYHGGVANYGYTF | TGTGCCAGCACTGCGTATCACGGGGGGGTAGCTAACTATGGCTACACCTTC
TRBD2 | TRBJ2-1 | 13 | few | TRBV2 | CAIPSGRINEQFF | TGTGCCATCCCTAGCGGGAGGATCAATGAGCAGTTCTTC
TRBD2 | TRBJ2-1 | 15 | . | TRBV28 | CASSFGLAGGNEQFF | TGTGCCAGCAGTTTCGGACTAGCGGGAGGCAATGAGCAGTTCTTC
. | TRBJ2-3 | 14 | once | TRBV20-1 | CSARDPRRTDTQYF | TGCAGTGCTAGAGATCCGAGGAGAACAGATACGCAGTATTTT
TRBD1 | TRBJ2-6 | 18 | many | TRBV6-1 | CASSITGTGFSGANVLTF | TGTGCCAGCAGTATAACCGGGACAGGGTTCTCTGGGGCCAACGTCCTGACTTTC
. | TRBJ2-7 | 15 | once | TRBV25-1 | CASSASETGKAEQYF | TGTGCCAGCAGTGCCTCCGAGACAGGAAAAGCTGAGCAGTACTTC
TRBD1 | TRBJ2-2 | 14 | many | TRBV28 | CASSLTGVTGELFF | TGTGCCAGCAGCCTCACAGGGGTCACCGGGGAGCTGTTTTTT
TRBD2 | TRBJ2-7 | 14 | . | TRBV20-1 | CSAAGTTYRLEQYF | TGCAGTGCGGCCGGGACTACCTACCGGCTCGAGCAGTACTTC
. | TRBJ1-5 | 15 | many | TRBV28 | CASSPPRIENQPQHF | TGTGCCAGCAGTCCCCCCCGGATAGAAAATCAGCCCCAGCATTTT
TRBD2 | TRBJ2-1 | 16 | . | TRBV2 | CASSEAATSGTNEQFF | TGTGCCAGCAGTGAAGCTGCGACTAGCGGTACGAATGAGCAGTTCTTC
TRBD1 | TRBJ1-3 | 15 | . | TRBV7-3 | CASSPTGGSGNTIYF | TGTGCCAGCAGTCCCACAGGGGGCTCTGGAAACACCATATATTTT
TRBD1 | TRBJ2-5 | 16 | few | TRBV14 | CASSPMGQGGMETQYF | TGTGCCAGCAGCCCGATGGGACAAGGGGGCATGGAGACCCAGTACTTC
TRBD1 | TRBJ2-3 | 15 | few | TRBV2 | CASSQLGQGEGTQYF | TGTGCCAGCAGCCAATTGGGACAGGGCGAGGGTACGCAGTATTTT
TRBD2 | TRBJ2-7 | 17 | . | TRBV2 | CASRGNTLANNPYEQYF | TGTGCCAGCAGGGGAAATACACTAGCGAACAATCCCTACGAGCAGTACTTC
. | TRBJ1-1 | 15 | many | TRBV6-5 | CASSYSRQLNTEAFF | TGTGCCAGCAGTTACTCGAGACAGCTGAACACTGAAGCTTTCTTT
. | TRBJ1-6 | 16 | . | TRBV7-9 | CASSLDTRAGNSPLHF | TGTGCCAGCAGCTTAGATACCCGGGCGGGAAATTCACCCCTCCACTTT
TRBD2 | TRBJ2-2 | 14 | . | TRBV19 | CASSMSGIPGELFF | TGTGCCAGTAGTATGAGCGGGATCCCCGGGGAGCTGTTTTTT
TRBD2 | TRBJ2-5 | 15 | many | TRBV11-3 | CASSSGLAGVETQYF | TGTGCCAGCAGTTCCGGACTAGCGGGAGTAGAGACCCAGTACTTC
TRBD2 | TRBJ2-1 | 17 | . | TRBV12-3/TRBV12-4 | CASSLRLAVSSYNEQFF | TGTGCCAGCAGCTTGCGCCTAGCGGTAAGCTCCTACAATGAGCAGTTCTTC